This T cell receptor beta chain was sequenced during a study of neurological immune-mediated disorders. The CDR3 extends over 14 amino acids. Germline V gives CDR1 MNHEY, CDR2 SVGAGI. This clonotype was counted many times. An end of the junction does not agree with germline; a read error may underlie this. Unsorted libraries were generated from 2 million PBMCs. These cells had been stored in RNAlater at -80 C. It was by 5'RACE with 10-nucleotide random UMIs that the cDNA was made. One entry per CDR3 protein, called by TCRdb with MiXCR from the 5' RACE reads. The sample consists of about 80,000 distinct CDR3 sequences, roughly 4.8% of them appearing once.

The V call is TRBV6-5, the J call TRBJ2-3, with 7 bases lining up with TRBD2. The TCR was taken from a woman aged 25 to 39 with multiple sclerosis. Sequencing was carried out using PBMCs. The CDR3 coding sequence is TGTGCCAGCAGTTACTCGACTAGCAAAGATACGCAGTATTTT. It is translated as CASSYSTSKDTQYF.